The present TCR beta chain was sequenced within a study of identical twins. Whole-study results and caveats: Within twin pairs, the out-of-frame alpha sequences they shared showed excess low generation probability. Invariant MAIT and iNKT cells could partly confound zero-insertion analyses.

V shed 6 bases and J shed 0 bases, with 9 bases lying between them. CDR1 and CDR2 (germline): ENHRY, SYGVKD. The CDR3 is 14 amino acids. A universal primer site was added by template switching, and unique molecular identifiers were carried by the cDNA. TCRdb itself ran the 5' RACE reads through MiXCR, one entry per CDR3 protein. The sample has a few hundred thousand distinct CDR3 sequences, about 12% seen once. On this clonotype: Antigen specificity is unknown.

The same sample was also studied in work on yellow fever vaccine responses in identical twins.

The material sequenced was CD8+ T cells sorted from blood. The chain uses TRBV10-3 and TRBJ2-4; D is undetermined. This TCR came from a woman under 30 in good health. CDR3 loop: CAISDVGAKNIQYF. Here the CDR3 DNA reads TGTGCCATCAGCGACGTTGGAGCCAAAAACATTCAGTACTTC.